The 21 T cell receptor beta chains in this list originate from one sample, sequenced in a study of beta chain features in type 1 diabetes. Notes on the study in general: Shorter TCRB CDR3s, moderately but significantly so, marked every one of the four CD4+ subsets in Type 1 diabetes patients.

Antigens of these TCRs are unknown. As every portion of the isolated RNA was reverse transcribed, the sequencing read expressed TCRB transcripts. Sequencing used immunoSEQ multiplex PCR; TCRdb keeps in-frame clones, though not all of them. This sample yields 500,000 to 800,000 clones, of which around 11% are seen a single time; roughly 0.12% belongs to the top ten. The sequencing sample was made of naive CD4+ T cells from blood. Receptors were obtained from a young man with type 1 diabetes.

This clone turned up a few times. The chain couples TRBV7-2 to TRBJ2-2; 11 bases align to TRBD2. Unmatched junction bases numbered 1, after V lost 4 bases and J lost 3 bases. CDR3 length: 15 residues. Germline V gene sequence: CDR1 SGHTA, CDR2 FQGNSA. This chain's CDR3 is CASSSSGGYTGELFF. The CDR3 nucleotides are TGTGCCAGCAGCTCTAGCGGGGGGTACACCGGGGAGCTGTTTTTT.

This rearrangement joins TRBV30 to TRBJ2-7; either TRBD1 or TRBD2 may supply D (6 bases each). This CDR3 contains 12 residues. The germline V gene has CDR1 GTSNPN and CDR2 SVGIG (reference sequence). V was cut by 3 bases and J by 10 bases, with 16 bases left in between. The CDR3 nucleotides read TGTGCCTGGAGCCCGGGGGCGACGGAACAGTACTTC. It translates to CAWSPGATEQYF.

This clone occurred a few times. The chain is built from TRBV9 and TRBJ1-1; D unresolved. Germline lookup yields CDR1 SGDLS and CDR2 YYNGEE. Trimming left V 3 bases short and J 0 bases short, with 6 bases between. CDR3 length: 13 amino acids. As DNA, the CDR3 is TGTGCCAGCAGCGCTCAGTTGAACACTGAAGCTTTCTTT. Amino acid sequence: CASSAQLNTEAFF. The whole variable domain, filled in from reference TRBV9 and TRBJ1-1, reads DSGVTQTPKHLITATGQRVTLRCSPRSGDLSVYWYQQSLDQGLQFLIQYYNGEERAKGNILERFSAQQFPDLHSELNLSSLELGDSALYFCASSAQLNTEAFFGQGTRLTVV.

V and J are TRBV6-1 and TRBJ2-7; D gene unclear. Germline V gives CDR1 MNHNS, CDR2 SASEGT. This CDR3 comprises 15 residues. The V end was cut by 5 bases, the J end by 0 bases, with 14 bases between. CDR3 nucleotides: TGTGCCAGCAGTTTAAGCAGGCTCCACTCCTACGAGCAGTACTTC. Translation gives CASSLSRLHSYEQYF.

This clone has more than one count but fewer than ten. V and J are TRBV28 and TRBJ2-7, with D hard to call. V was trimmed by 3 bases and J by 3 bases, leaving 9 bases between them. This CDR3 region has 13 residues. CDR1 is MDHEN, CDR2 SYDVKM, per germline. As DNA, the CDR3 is TGTGCCAGCAGTTTGGCCCAACTCTACGAGCAGTACTTC. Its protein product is CASSLAQLYEQYF. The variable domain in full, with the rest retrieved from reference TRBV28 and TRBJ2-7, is DVKVTQSSRYLVKRTGEKVFLECVQDMDHENMFWYRQDPGLGLRLIYFSYDVKMKEKGDIPEGYSVSREKKERFSLILESASTNQTSMYLCASSLAQLYEQYFGPGTRLTVT.

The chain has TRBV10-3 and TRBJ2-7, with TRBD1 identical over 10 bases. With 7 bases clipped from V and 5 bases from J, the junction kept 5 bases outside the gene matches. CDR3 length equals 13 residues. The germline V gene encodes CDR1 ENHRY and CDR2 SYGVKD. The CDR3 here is CAITWDRGNEQYF. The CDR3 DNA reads TGTGCCATCACCTGGGACAGGGGCAACGAGCAGTACTTC.

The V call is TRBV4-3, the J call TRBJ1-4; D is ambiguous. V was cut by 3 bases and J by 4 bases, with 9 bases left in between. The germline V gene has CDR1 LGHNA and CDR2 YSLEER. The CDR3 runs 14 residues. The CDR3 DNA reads TGCGCCAGCAGCCAGTCCAAGGGTAATGAAAAACTGTTTTTT. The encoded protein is CASSQSKGNEKLFF.

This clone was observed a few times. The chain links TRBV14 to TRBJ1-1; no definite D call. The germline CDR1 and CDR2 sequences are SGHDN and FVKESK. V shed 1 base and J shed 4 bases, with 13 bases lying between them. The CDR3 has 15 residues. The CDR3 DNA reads TGTGCCAGCAGCCAAGGTTCGTGGTTGGGCACTGAAGCTTTCTTT. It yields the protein CASSQGSWLGTEAFF.

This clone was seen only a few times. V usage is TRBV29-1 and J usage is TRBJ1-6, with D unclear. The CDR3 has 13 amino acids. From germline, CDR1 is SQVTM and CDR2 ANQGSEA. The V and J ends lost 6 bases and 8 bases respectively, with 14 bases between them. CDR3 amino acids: CSVRTETHSPLHF. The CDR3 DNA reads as TGCAGCGTGCGGACCGAGACGCATTCACCCCTCCACTTT.

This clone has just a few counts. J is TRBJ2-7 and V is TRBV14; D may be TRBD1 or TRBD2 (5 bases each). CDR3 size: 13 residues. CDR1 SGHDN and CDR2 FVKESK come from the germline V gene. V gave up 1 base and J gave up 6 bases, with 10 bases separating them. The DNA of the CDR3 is TGTGCCAGCAGCCAAGGAGGGGTTTTCGAGCAGTACTTC. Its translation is CASSQGGVFEQYF.

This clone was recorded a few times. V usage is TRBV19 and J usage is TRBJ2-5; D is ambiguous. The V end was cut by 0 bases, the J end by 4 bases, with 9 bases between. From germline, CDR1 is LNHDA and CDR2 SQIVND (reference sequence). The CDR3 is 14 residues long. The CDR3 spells CASSIDLWAETQYF. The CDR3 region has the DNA TGTGCCAGTAGTATAGATCTATGGGCAGAGACCCAGTACTTC.

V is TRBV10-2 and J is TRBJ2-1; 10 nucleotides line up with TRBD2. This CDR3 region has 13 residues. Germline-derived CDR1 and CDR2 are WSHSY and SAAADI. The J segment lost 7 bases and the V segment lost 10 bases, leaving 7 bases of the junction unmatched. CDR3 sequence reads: CATTLAGENEQFF. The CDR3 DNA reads TGCGCCACTACCCTAGCGGGGGAGAATGAGCAGTTCTTC.

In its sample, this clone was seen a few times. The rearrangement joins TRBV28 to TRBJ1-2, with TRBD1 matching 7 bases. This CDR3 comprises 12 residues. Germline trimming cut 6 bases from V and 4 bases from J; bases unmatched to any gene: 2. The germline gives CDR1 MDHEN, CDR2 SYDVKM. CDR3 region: CASRGGFYGYTF. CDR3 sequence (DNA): TGTGCCAGCAGAGGGGGCTTCTATGGCTACACCTTC.

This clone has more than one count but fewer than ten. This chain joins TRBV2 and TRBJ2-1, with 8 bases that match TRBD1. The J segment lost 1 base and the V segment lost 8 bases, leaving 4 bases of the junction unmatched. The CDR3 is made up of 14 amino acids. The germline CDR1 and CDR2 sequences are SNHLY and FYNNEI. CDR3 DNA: TGTGCCAGCGGGGGACAGGTTTCCTACAATGAGCAGTTCTTC. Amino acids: CASGGQVSYNEQFF.

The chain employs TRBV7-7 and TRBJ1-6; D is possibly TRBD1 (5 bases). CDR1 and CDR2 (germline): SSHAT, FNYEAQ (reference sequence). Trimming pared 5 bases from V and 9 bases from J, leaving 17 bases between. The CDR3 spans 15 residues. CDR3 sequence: CASSQDGNGGSPLHF. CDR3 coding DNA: TGTGCCAGCAGCCAGGACGGGAACGGGGGTTCACCCCTCCACTTT.

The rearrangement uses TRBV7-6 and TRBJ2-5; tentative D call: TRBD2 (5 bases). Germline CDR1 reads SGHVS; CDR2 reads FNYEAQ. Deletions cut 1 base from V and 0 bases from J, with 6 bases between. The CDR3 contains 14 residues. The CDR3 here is CASSLGGHQETQYF. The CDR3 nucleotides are TGTGCCAGCAGCTTAGGAGGGCACCAAGAGACCCAGTACTTC. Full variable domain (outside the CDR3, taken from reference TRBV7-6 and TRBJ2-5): GAGVSQSPRYKVTKRGQDVALRCDPISGHVSLYWYRQALGQGPEFLTYFNYEAQQDKSGLPNDRFSAERPEGSISTLTIQRTEQRDSAMYRCASSLGGHQETQYFGPGTRLLVL.

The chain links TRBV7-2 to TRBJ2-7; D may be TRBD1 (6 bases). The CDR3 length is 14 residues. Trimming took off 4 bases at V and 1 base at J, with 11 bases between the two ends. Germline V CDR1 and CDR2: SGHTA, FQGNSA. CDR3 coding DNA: TGTGCCAGCAGCTCCCACAGGGATTCCTACGAGCAGTACTTC. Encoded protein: CASSSHRDSYEQYF.

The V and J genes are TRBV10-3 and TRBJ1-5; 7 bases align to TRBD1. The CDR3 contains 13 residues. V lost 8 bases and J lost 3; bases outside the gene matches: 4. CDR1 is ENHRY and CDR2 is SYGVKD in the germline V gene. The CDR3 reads CAISGQFNQPQHF. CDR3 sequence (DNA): TGTGCCATCTCGGGACAGTTCAATCAGCCCCAGCATTTT.

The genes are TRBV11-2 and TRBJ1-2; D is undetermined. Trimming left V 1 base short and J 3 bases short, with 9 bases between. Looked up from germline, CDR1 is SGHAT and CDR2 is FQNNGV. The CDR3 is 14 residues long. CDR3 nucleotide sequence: TGTGCCAGCAGCTTAGCGGGGTTGGACTATGGCTACACCTTC. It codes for CASSLAGLDYGYTF.

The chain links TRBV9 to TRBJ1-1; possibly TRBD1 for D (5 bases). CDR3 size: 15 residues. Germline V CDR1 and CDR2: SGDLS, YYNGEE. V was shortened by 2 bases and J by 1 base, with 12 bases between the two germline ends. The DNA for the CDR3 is TGTGCCAGCAGCGTCGCTGGCAGGGCGAACACTGAAGCTTTCTTT. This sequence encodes CASSVAGRANTEAFF.

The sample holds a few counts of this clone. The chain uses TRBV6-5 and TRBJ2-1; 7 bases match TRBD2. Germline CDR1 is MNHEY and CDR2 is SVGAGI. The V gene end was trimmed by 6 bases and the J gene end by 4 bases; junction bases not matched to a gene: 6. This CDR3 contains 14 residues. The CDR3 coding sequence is TGTGCCAGCAGCCAGGGCGGGGGTTACAATGAGCAGTTCTTC. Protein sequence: CASSQGGGYNEQFF.